This T cell receptor (beta chain) appears in the sequencing data of a study of cytomegalovirus exposure and HLA in healthy donors. From germline, CDR1 is LNHDA and CDR2 SQIVND (reference sequence). The V segment lost 4 bases and the J segment 5 bases; nucleotides outside the gene matches: 6. There are 15 residues in the CDR3. PCR primers comprised 60 Vbeta and 13 Jbeta primers. The protocol was immunoSEQ multiplex PCR, while the TCRdb copy is restricted to in-frame clones and leaves out a portion. The sample consists of about 78,000 clones, around 70% of them appearing once. Worth noting for this clone: The antigen is undetermined.

Overall study findings and caveats: The study recorded 164 TCR beta chains that were cytomegalovirus-associated. High sensitivity and specificity were reportedly achieved when the classifier diagnosed cytomegalovirus status.

Material: PBMCs. This receptor was taken from a woman aged 40 to 49 in good health and CMV-seropositive. The gene calls are TRBV19 and TRBJ1-4; 8 bases are shared with TRBD1. CDR3 protein: CASSTRTGLNEKLFF. CDR3 bases: TGTGCCAGTAGTACCCGGACAGGGCTGAATGAAAAACTGTTTTTT.